This entry lists 32 T cell receptor beta chains sequenced from one sample in a study of cytomegalovirus exposure and HLA in healthy donors. The PCR was carried out with 60 Vbeta primers and 13 Jbeta primers. This table comes from immunoSEQ multiplex PCR, and its TCRdb copy is limited to in-frame clones, with some not included. This table has approximately 140,000 clones, 78% appearing once. Sequenced material: PBMCs. Receptors were obtained from a male donor in good health and CMV-seronegative.

V is TRBV6-9 and J is TRBJ1-3; TRBD1 matches at 9 bases. After removal of 2 bases from V and 4 bases from J, the junction contained 9 bases not matched to a gene. Germline lookup yields CDR1 MNHGY and CDR2 SVAAGI. The CDR3 is 17 amino acids. CDR3 in amino acids: CASSYRGQGMRGNTIYF. The CDR3 DNA reads TGTGCCAGCAGTTATCGGGGACAGGGTATGAGGGGAAACACCATATATTTT.

The chain couples TRBV9 to TRBJ2-5; weak D call: TRBD1 (6 bases). Per germline, CDR1 SGDLS and CDR2 YYNGEE. The CDR3 runs to 17 residues. V was shortened by 0 bases and J by 2 bases, with 17 bases between the two germline ends. The CDR3, as DNA: TGTGCCAGCAGCGTAGGACAGGCAGGGTCGGGGCAAGAGACCCAGTACTTC. Translation: CASSVGQAGSGQETQYF.

This clone was detected a few times. In DNA, the CDR3 is TGTGCCAGCAGCCAATTTAAAGGCACAGGGGAAGATACGCAGTATTTT. Translation gives CASSQFKGTGEDTQYF. The chain combines TRBV14 with TRBJ2-3, with 7 bases matching TRBD1. V gave up 2 bases and J gave up 5 bases; unmatched junction bases: 10. From germline, CDR1 is SGHDN and CDR2 FVKESK. The CDR3 runs to 16 residues. The whole variable domain, remainder taken from reference TRBV14 and TRBJ2-3, is EAGVTQFPSHSVIEKGQTVTLRCDPISGHDNLYWYRRVMGKEIKFLLHFVKESKQDESGMPNNRFLAERTGGTYSTLKVQPAELEDSGVYFCASSQFKGTGEDTQYFGPGTRLTVL.

This rearrangement joins TRBV25-1 to TRBJ1-5; D ambiguous. The V end lost 3 bases, the J end lost 9 bases, and 15 bases lay between the germline ends. This CDR3 region has 14 residues. CDR1 and CDR2 (germline): MGHDK, SYGVNS. CDR3 amino acids: CASSDKDFTRPQHF. Written as DNA, the CDR3 is TGTGCCAGCAGTGATAAGGACTTTACCCGGCCCCAGCATTTT.

The rearrangement links TRBV11-1 to TRBJ1-1; tentatively, D is TRBD1 (5 bases). This CDR3 spans 15 amino acids. From germline, CDR1 is SGHAT and CDR2 FQDESV (reference sequence). Trimming pared 2 bases from V and 0 bases from J, leaving 10 bases between. The CDR3 reads CASSLRRQLNTEAFF. CDR3 in DNA: TGTGCCAGCAGCTTAAGGAGACAGTTGAACACTGAAGCTTTCTTT.

The chain joins TRBV29-1 to TRBJ1-2; D is ambiguous. The germline V and J ends were trimmed by 1 base and 1 base, with 7 bases remaining between them. Germline values: CDR1 SQVTM, CDR2 ANQGSEA. The length of the CDR3 is 13 residues. The DNA for the CDR3 is TGCAGCGTTGAAGCCTCTATTAACTATGGCTACACCTTC. As protein: CSVEASINYGYTF.

This clone was seen only a few times. The chain is built from TRBV29-1 and TRBJ1-4; TRBD1 matches at 9 bases. Germline V gives CDR1 SQVTM, CDR2 ANQGSEA. The ends lost 6 bases at V and 3 bases at J; junction bases unmatched: 2. The CDR3 length is 13 residues. CDR3: CSVGQGSNEKLFF. The CDR3 DNA follows: TGCAGCGTCGGACAGGGGTCTAATGAAAAACTGTTTTTT.

The rearrangement uses TRBV5-1 and TRBJ1-2; 7 bases match TRBD1. Trimming removed 5 bases from V and 4 bases from J; junction bases left unmatched: 11. Per germline, CDR1 SGHRS and CDR2 YFSETQ. This CDR3 comprises 15 residues. The CDR3 sequence is CASRDSGQKLYGYTF. DNA for the CDR3: TGCGCCAGCAGGGACTCGGGACAGAAACTCTATGGCTACACCTTC.

The chain carries TRBV16 and TRBJ2-3, with D perhaps matching TRBD2 (6 bases). V lost 1 base and J 4 bases, leaving 15 bases between the germline ends. This CDR3 comprises 16 residues. From germline, CDR1 is KGHSY and CDR2 FQNENV. The CDR3 protein is CASSQLGLPQADTQYF. In DNA, the CDR3 is TGTGCCAGCAGCCAATTAGGACTACCCCAGGCAGATACGCAGTATTTT.

The chain recombines TRBV19 with TRBJ2-1, with 8 nucleotides matching TRBD2. The germline CDR1 and CDR2 sequences are LNHDA and SQIVND (reference sequence). V was clipped by 5 bases and J by 8 bases; unmatched bases: 8. This CDR3 has 14 residues. The CDR3 is CASSAGLGVHEQFF. Here the CDR3 DNA reads TGTGCCAGTAGTGCGGGACTAGGGGTCCATGAGCAGTTCTTC.

DNA for the CDR3: TGTGCCATCAGTGAGGGGGAGGGGGGGTGGTTCGATGAGCAGTTCTTC. It specifies CAISEGEGGWFDEQFF. V and J are TRBV10-3 and TRBJ2-1, with D possibly matching TRBD2 (7 bases). Germline CDR1 ENHRY, CDR2 SYGVKD. V dropped 2 bases and J dropped 8 bases, with 19 bases sitting between them. The length of the CDR3 is 16 residues.

This clone was observed a few times. The rearrangement uses TRBV27 and TRBJ2-5, with 8 nucleotides matching TRBD2. V gave up 6 bases and J gave up 5 bases; unmatched junction bases: 8. CDR1 and CDR2 (germline): MNHEY, SMNVEV (reference sequence). The CDR3 sequence is 14 residues long. The CDR3 bases are TGTGCCAGCAGCCCTTGGGCTAGCGGGGAGACCCAGTACTTC. Its translation: CASSPWASGETQYF.

The chain couples TRBV9 to TRBJ2-7, with 10 bases identical to TRBD2. The CDR3 extends over 14 amino acids. Germline V gene sequence: CDR1 SGDLS, CDR2 YYNGEE. The V segment lost 4 bases and the J segment 5 bases; nucleotides outside the gene matches: 6. CDR3 in amino acids: CASSPSGSPNEQYF. The CDR3 DNA follows: TGTGCCAGCAGCCCTAGCGGGAGCCCCAACGAGCAGTACTTC.

The V and J genes are TRBV5-6 and TRBJ1-2; D gene uncertain. V lost 4 bases, J lost 4 bases, and 8 bases lay in between. CDR1 is SGHDT and CDR2 is YYEEEE in the germline V gene. The CDR3 has 12 residues. The CDR3 DNA is TGTGCCAGCAGCGCGCGCACCTATGGCTACACCTTC. Protein: CASSARTYGYTF.

This clone was observed a few times. CDR3 sequence reads: CAWTRDRSKSRGNLGFF. CDR3 in DNA: TGTGCCTGGACTCGAGACCGGTCAAAAAGCAGGGGGAACTTAGGTTTCTTT. This chain links TRBV30 with TRBJ1-1, with 7 bases lining up with TRBD1. After removal of 4 bases from V and 13 bases from J, the junction contained 27 bases not matched to a gene. This CDR3 is 17 amino acids long. Germline CDR1 and CDR2: GTSNPN and SVGIG (reference sequence). Complete variable domain (other parts from reference TRBV30 and TRBJ1-1): SQTIHQWPATLVQPVGSPLSLECTVEGTSNPNLYWYRQAAGRGLQLLFYSVGIGQISSEVPQNLSASRPQDRQFILSSKKLLLSDSGFYLCAWTRDRSKSRGNLGFFGQGTRLTVV.

The chain joins TRBV5-1 to TRBJ2-7, with a possible D match to TRBD2 (5 bases). V was shortened by 4 bases and J by 0 bases, with 20 bases between the two germline ends. Germline CDR1 is SGHRS and CDR2 is YFSETQ. The CDR3 runs to 17 residues. The CDR3 DNA reads TGCGCCAGCAGCCCCCACGGGCTGAGGGCCTTCTCCTACGAGCAGTACTTC. The encoded protein is CASSPHGLRAFSYEQYF.

The chain has TRBV11-2 and TRBJ2-7, with D maybe TRBD1 (6 bases). CDR3 size: 13 residues. Germline V gene lookup returns CDR1 SGHAT and CDR2 FQNNGV. Between the trimmed V and J ends, which lost 1 base and 2 bases, there was a span of 6 bases. The CDR3 sequence is CASSLGTAYEQYF. CDR3 bases: TGTGCCAGCAGCTTAGGGACAGCCTACGAGCAGTACTTC.

The chain carries TRBV6-5 and TRBJ2-3; D is possibly TRBD1 (5 bases). V was cut by 0 bases and J by 6 bases, with 13 bases left in between. The germline CDR1 and CDR2 sequences are MNHEY and SVGAGI. The CDR3 runs 15 residues. The CDR3 DNA sequence: TGTGCCAGCAGTTACTCAGGGGTGGGGAAGGATACGCAGTATTTT. Translated: CASSYSGVGKDTQYF.

The chain is built from TRBV29-1 and TRBJ2-1; D is undetermined. Germline CDR1 SQVTM, CDR2 ANQGSEA. Trimming removed 0 bases from V and 5 bases from J, with 17 bases in between. The length of the CDR3 is 16 residues. CDR3 sequence reads: CSVEDQRPVFHNEQFF. CDR3 DNA sequence: TGCAGCGTTGAAGATCAGCGCCCGGTCTTCCACAATGAGCAGTTCTTC.

The V call is TRBV9, the J call TRBJ1-2; no reliable D call. The germline V gene has CDR1 SGDLS and CDR2 YYNGEE. V lost 3 bases, J lost 8 bases, and 14 bases lay in between. The CDR3 is 13 residues long. CDR3 bases: TGTGCCAGCAGCGGACTTAGGTCAGACGGCTACACCTTC. Encoded protein: CASSGLRSDGYTF.

The chain is built from TRBV7-8 and TRBJ2-7, with TRBD2 identical over 11 bases. The CDR3 loop spans 16 amino acids. With 2 bases clipped from V and 5 bases from J, the junction kept 8 bases outside the gene matches. In germline, CDR1 is SGHVS, CDR2 FQNEAQ. The CDR3 DNA follows: TGTGCCAGCAGCTTATGGGCTAGCGGGAGGAACGACGAGCAGTACTTC. Its protein is CASSLWASGRNDEQYF. Looking up the rest from reference TRBV7-8 and TRBJ2-7 gives the full variable domain: GAGVSQSPRYKVAKRGQDVALRCDPISGHVSLFWYQQALGQGPEFLTYFQNEAQLDKSGLPSDRFFAERPEGSVSTLKIQRTQQEDSAVYLCASSLWASGRNDEQYFGPGTRLTVT.

This rearrangement joins TRBV30 to TRBJ2-2; 11 bases line up with TRBD2. Germline lookup yields CDR1 GTSNPN and CDR2 SVGIG (reference sequence). Trimming removed 4 bases from V and 6 bases from J; junction bases left unmatched: 7. The CDR3 contains 15 residues. CDR3 sequence: CAWKAVAGGPGELFF. The CDR3 DNA sequence: TGTGCCTGGAAAGCGGTAGCGGGGGGGCCCGGGGAGCTGTTTTTT.

The chain uses TRBV5-6 and TRBJ2-5, with 9 nucleotides matching TRBD2. The CDR3 totals 16 residues. The J segment lost 10 bases and the V segment lost 4 bases, leaving 17 bases of the junction unmatched. The germline V gene has CDR1 SGHDT and CDR2 YYEEEE. Written as DNA, the CDR3 is TGTGCCAGCAGCCCCGCTAGCGGGGAGCGTTCGTGGGGCCAGTACTTC. It yields the protein CASSPASGERSWGQYF.

The V call is TRBV4-3, the J call TRBJ2-1; unclear D gene. The CDR3 contains 12 residues. CDR1 and CDR2 from the germline V gene are LGHNA and YSLEER. V was clipped by 0 bases and J by 7 bases, with 4 bases between them. The CDR3 is CASSQDPNEQFF. In DNA, the CDR3 is TGCGCCAGCAGCCAAGATCCGAATGAGCAGTTCTTC.

The genes are TRBV2 and TRBJ2-7, with 13 positions matching TRBD2. This CDR3 has 15 residues. Germline lookup yields CDR1 SNHLY and CDR2 FYNNEI. Trimming at V came to 3 bases and at J to 2 bases, leaving 1 base not matched to a gene. The CDR3 spells CASSEGLAGTYEQYF. For the CDR3, the DNA is TGTGCCAGCAGTGAGGGACTAGCGGGAACCTACGAGCAGTACTTC.

The V and J genes are TRBV11-2 and TRBJ1-1; D is perhaps TRBD1 (6 bases). The CDR3 spans 14 residues. Germline CDR1 SGHAT, CDR2 FQNNGV. V lost 1 base and J 1 base, leaving 7 bases between the germline ends. CDR3 DNA sequence: TGTGCCAGCAGCTTAGGACAGGAGAACACTGAAGCTTTCTTT. Its protein product is CASSLGQENTEAFF. The full variable domain, its missing parts supplied by reference TRBV11-2 and TRBJ1-1, is EAGVAQSPRYKIIEKRQSVAFWCNPISGHATLYWYQQILGQGPKLLIQFQNNGVVDDSQLPKDRFSAERLKGVDSTLKIQPAKLEDSAVYLCASSLGQENTEAFFGQGTRLTVV.

V is TRBV7-3 and J is TRBJ1-6; tentatively, D is TRBD1 (6 bases). This CDR3 comprises 13 residues. Germline assignment: CDR1 SGHTA and CDR2 FQGTGA. Trimming pared 3 bases from V and 8 bases from J, leaving 8 bases between. CDR3 sequence (DNA): TGTGCCAGCAGCTTTAAGGGGGATTCACCCCTCCACTTT. It translates to CASSFKGDSPLHF.

The chain couples TRBV15 to TRBJ2-1, with 8 bases matching TRBD1. With V trimmed by 8 bases and J by 4 bases, 19 bases remained unmatched. Germline V CDR1 and CDR2: LNHNV, YYDKDF (reference sequence). CDR3 length: 18 residues. The CDR3 nucleotides read TGTGCCACCGCCGAGATAATTGGGACAGGTCCTAAGTACAATGAGCAGTTCTTC. Translation: CATAEIIGTGPKYNEQFF.

J is TRBJ1-5 and V is TRBV29-1, with 7 bases that match TRBD1. The V and J ends lost 7 bases and 4 bases, in that order; junction bases with no gene match: 10. The length of the CDR3 is 14 residues. Germline assignment: CDR1 SQVTM and CDR2 ANQGSEA. The CDR3: CSAVTGVGNQPQHF. The CDR3 nucleotides read TGCAGCGCCGTAACAGGGGTCGGGAATCAGCCCCAGCATTTT.

As to this clone: The junction departs from germline at one end; a sequencing error may be responsible. The chain combines TRBV7-2 with TRBJ2-7; TRBD1 matches 7 bases. CDR1 is SGHTA and CDR2 is FQGNSA in the germline V gene. This CDR3 is built from 11 residues. The CDR3 DNA reads as TGTGCCAGCAGCGGAGACCGGGACAGTGCATTC. Translation gives CASSGDRDSAF. Using reference TRBV7-2 and TRBJ2-7 for the parts outside the CDR3, the full variable domain is GAGVSQSPSNKVTEKGKDVELRCDPISGHTALYWYRQSLGQGLEFLIYFQGNSAPDKSGLPSDRFSAERTGGSVSTLTIQRTQQEDSAVYLCASSGDRDSAFGPGTRLTVT.

The chain is built from TRBV4-2 and TRBJ2-1, with D tentatively TRBD1 (6 bases). Trimming took 7 bases from V and 0 from J, leaving 19 bases between them. The CDR3 contains 17 residues. Germline loops: CDR1 LGHNA, CDR2 YNFKEQ. The CDR3 loop reads CASTGGHTGTSYNEQFF. The CDR3 nucleotides are TGTGCCAGCACCGGAGGCCATACAGGGACCTCCTACAATGAGCAGTTCTTC.

The chain joins TRBV9 to TRBJ2-1, with D perhaps matching TRBD1 (5 bases). V lost 0 bases and J lost 8, with 12 bases in between. This CDR3 is 14 amino acids long. The germline CDR1 and CDR2 sequences are SGDLS and YYNGEE. Written as DNA, the CDR3 is TGTGCCAGCAGCGTAGGGGGCCTTATCGATGAGCAGTTCTTC. It encodes CASSVGGLIDEQFF. Looking up the rest from reference TRBV9 and TRBJ2-1 gives the full variable domain: DSGVTQTPKHLITATGQRVTLRCSPRSGDLSVYWYQQSLDQGLQFLIQYYNGEERAKGNILERFSAQQFPDLHSELNLSSLELGDSALYFCASSVGGLIDEQFFGPGTRLTVL.